This T cell receptor beta chain was identified in a study of shared clonotypes between healthy human individuals. Sequencing was performed with immunoSEQ multiplex PCR; in TCRdb, only in-frame clones are kept and a portion is missing. The repertoire consists of roughly 760,000 clones, with approximately 79% occurring once and the leading ten covering 1.7%. This clone was seen a single time. V gave up 1 base and J gave up 3 bases; unmatched junction bases: 5. This CDR3 is 18 amino acids long. Germline CDR1 reads SGHVS; CDR2 reads FQNEAQ. V gene TRBV7-8 combines with J gene TRBJ2-6, with 11 positions matching TRBD2. Sequenced: memory CD4+ T cells sorted from blood. This sample's subset: CD45RA-negative fraction. This sequence was found in a woman aged 30 to 39 in good health. The CDR3 spells CASSLDTSGSGGANVLTF. In nucleotides, the CDR3 is TGTGCCAGCAGCTTAGACACTAGCGGGAGTGGTGGGGCCAACGTCCTGACTTTC.